These T cell receptor beta chains were read from a single sample in a study of T-cell reconstitution after alpha-beta-depleted transplantation in children. TCRdb re-called the PCR reads through MiXCR, storing one row per CDR3 protein. Of 500,000 to 650,000 distinct CDR3 sequences listed, over 10% are singletons. The sequenced sample was PBMCs, mostly from graft donor cells, obtained 360 days after TCRalphabeta/CD19-depleted stem cell transplant. The origin of the receptors is a male patient aged 10 to 17 who had a stem cell transplant for acute myeloid leukemia, so the T cells may come from the graft donor. The CDR3 runs from the conserved cysteine through the conserved F or W. D genes are given only for firm matches. Rows may omit the clone size; those that give it use once, few, many or a size class.

D gene: TRBD2; clone size: few; V gene: TRBV5-5; J gene: TRBJ2-7; CDR3 DNA: TGTGCCAGCAGCCTCCGACTAGCGGGAGATCCCTACGAGCAGTACTTC; CDR3 protein: CASSLRLAGDPYEQYF
D gene: NA; clone size: NA; V gene: TRBV20-1; J gene: TRBJ1-2; CDR3 DNA: TGCAGTGCTAGTACGGGGGTCTATGGCTACACCTTC; CDR3 protein: CSASTGVYGYTF
D gene: NA; clone size: many; V gene: TRBV7-9; J gene: TRBJ2-5; CDR3 DNA: TGTGCCAGCAGCAACCCAGCGACAGCACTTGAGGAGACCCAGTACTTC; CDR3 protein: CASSNPATALEETQYF
D gene: TRBD2; clone size: many; V gene: TRBV12-3/TRBV12-4; J gene: TRBJ2-5; CDR3 DNA: TGTGCCAGCAACCTACTAGCGACGGAGACCCAGTACTTC; CDR3 protein: CASNLLATETQYF
D gene: TRBD1; clone size: few; V gene: TRBV18; J gene: TRBJ2-1; CDR3 DNA: TGTGCCAGCTCACAATCGACAGGGTTCGATGAGCAGTTCTTC; CDR3 protein: CASSQSTGFDEQFF
D gene: NA; clone size: many; V gene: TRBV4-1; J gene: TRBJ2-1; CDR3 DNA: TGCGCCAGCAGCCCCCTGGGGAGCTCCTACAATGAGCAGTTCTTC; CDR3 protein: CASSPLGSSYNEQFF
D gene: TRBD2; clone size: NA; V gene: TRBV20-1; J gene: TRBJ2-2; CDR3 DNA: TGCAGTGCTAGTGTCCCCGTTAGCGGGAGGGTGAATACCGGGGAGCTGTTTTTT; CDR3 protein: CSASVPVSGRVNTGELFF
D gene: NA; clone size: NA; V gene: TRBV29-1; J gene: TRBJ2-7; CDR3 DNA: TGCAGCGTTGAATTTGGGGACTACGAGCAGTACTTC; CDR3 protein: CSVEFGDYEQYF
D gene: NA; clone size: NA; V gene: TRBV30; J gene: TRBJ1-4; CDR3 DNA: TGTGCGGGCCCAGGGAGTGGGGGAGAAAAACTGTTTTTT; CDR3 protein: CAGPGSGGEKLFF
D gene: NA; clone size: few; V gene: TRBV5-6; J gene: TRBJ1-5; CDR3 DNA: TGTGCCAGCAGCTTGAGGGGGACGGCTCAGCCCCAGCATTTT; CDR3 protein: CASSLRGTAQPQHF
D gene: TRBD2; clone size: few; V gene: TRBV28; J gene: TRBJ2-1; CDR3 DNA: TGTGCCAGCAGTTTCACCGGACTAGCGGCCGGGCAGTTCTTC; CDR3 protein: CASSFTGLAAGQFF
D gene: NA; clone size: many; V gene: TRBV20-1; J gene: TRBJ2-7; CDR3 DNA: TGCAGTGCTAGTGGGTCAGGGAGCTCCTACGAGCAGTACTTC; CDR3 protein: CSASGSGSSYEQYF
D gene: TRBD2; clone size: NA; V gene: TRBV5-1; J gene: TRBJ2-1; CDR3 DNA: TGCGCCAGCAGCTTGGCGGGGACTAGCCCCTACAATGAGCAGTTCTTC; CDR3 protein: CASSLAGTSPYNEQFF
D gene: NA; clone size: NA; V gene: TRBV6-6; J gene: TRBJ2-5; CDR3 DNA: TGTGCCATTCCAGGGGAGACCCAGTACTTC; CDR3 protein: CAIPGETQYF
D gene: TRBD2; clone size: few; V gene: TRBV28; J gene: TRBJ2-7; CDR3 DNA: TGTGCCAGCAGTCCACCCGGGACTAGCGGGAGGAAAGATGAGCAGTACTTC; CDR3 protein: CASSPPGTSGRKDEQYF
D gene: TRBD2; clone size: few; V gene: TRBV6-2/TRBV6-3; J gene: TRBJ2-1; CDR3 DNA: TGTGCCAGCAGTTACTCTCGGACTAGCGGGAGGGCCAGGTCCTACAATGAGCAGTTCTTC; CDR3 protein: CASSYSRTSGRARSYNEQFF
D gene: NA; clone size: NA; V gene: TRBV20-1; J gene: TRBJ2-7; CDR3 DNA: TGCAGTGCTAGAATCCGAACAGGGCCGTTCGGATACGAGCAGTACTTC; CDR3 protein: CSARIRTGPFGYEQYF
D gene: TRBD2; clone size: NA; V gene: TRBV10-3; J gene: TRBJ2-3; CDR3 DNA: TGTGCCACCAAGCGGGAGGCCATCACAGATACGCAGTATTTT; CDR3 protein: CATKREAITDTQYF
D gene: NA; clone size: NA; V gene: TRBV2; J gene: TRBJ1-5; CDR3 DNA: TGTGCCAGCAGTGAAAGGACACATCCGCTCTATAGCAATCAGCCCCAGCATTTT; CDR3 protein: CASSERTHPLYSNQPQHF
D gene: TRBD2; clone size: NA; V gene: TRBV28; J gene: TRBJ2-5; CDR3 DNA: TGTGCCAGCAGTTTTTTGCTAGCGGCCGAGACCCAGTACTTC; CDR3 protein: CASSFLLAAETQYF
D gene: NA; clone size: few; V gene: TRBV20-1; J gene: TRBJ2-1; CDR3 DNA: TGCAGTGCCCGTGGACTTCCCTTAGGGAATGAGCAGTTCTTC; CDR3 protein: CSARGLPLGNEQFF
D gene: TRBD2; clone size: NA; V gene: TRBV6-2/TRBV6-3; J gene: TRBJ2-1; CDR3 DNA: TGTGCCAGCAGCCATGGACAGGGACTAGCGGGAGTTCATATTTACAATGAGCAGTTCTTC; CDR3 protein: CASSHGQGLAGVHIYNEQFF
D gene: NA; clone size: few; V gene: TRBV25-1; J gene: TRBJ2-5; CDR3 DNA: TGTGCCAGCAGTCCCTTCGCGAGGGGGTTGGAGACCCAGTACTTC; CDR3 protein: CASSPFARGLETQYF
D gene: TRBD2; clone size: many; V gene: TRBV27; J gene: TRBJ2-1; CDR3 DNA: TGTGCCAGCAGTTTAACCGGGACTAGCGGACCCAATGAGCAGTTCTTC; CDR3 protein: CASSLTGTSGPNEQFF
D gene: TRBD2; clone size: NA; V gene: TRBV19; J gene: TRBJ2-1; CDR3 DNA: TGTGCCAGTAGTATTGGTAGGTCTAGCGGGAGGGTATATGTTGAGCAGTTCTTC; CDR3 protein: CASSIGRSSGRVYVEQFF
D gene: TRBD1; clone size: NA; V gene: TRBV20-1; J gene: TRBJ2-5; CDR3 DNA: TGCAGTGCTGTGGGACAGGGGGTTGAGACCCAGTACTTC; CDR3 protein: CSAVGQGVETQYF
D gene: NA; clone size: NA; V gene: TRBV10-3; J gene: TRBJ2-2; CDR3 DNA: TGTGCCATCAGTAATCCCCTAGTTGACGGGGCCTTCGGGAACACCGGGGAGCTGTTTTTT; CDR3 protein: CAISNPLVDGAFGNTGELFF
D gene: TRBD1; clone size: many; V gene: TRBV29-1; J gene: TRBJ2-3; CDR3 DNA: TGCAGCTCGAGGGGGACAGTGACAGATACGCAGTATTTT; CDR3 protein: CSSRGTVTDTQYF
D gene: NA; clone size: few; V gene: TRBV29-1; J gene: TRBJ2-1; CDR3 DNA: TGCGGCTTAGGGAATGAGCAGTTCTTC; CDR3 protein: CGLGNEQFF
D gene: TRBD1; clone size: NA; V gene: TRBV7-9; J gene: TRBJ2-5; CDR3 DNA: TGTGCCAGCAGCTTAGCGCGAGGGGGCCTGGAGACCCAGTACTTC; CDR3 protein: CASSLARGGLETQYF
D gene: TRBD2; clone size: NA; V gene: TRBV7-2; J gene: TRBJ2-1; CDR3 DNA: TGTGCCAGCAGCCCCCAAAAGCGGGAGGTCTACAATGAGCAGTTCTTC; CDR3 protein: CASSPQKREVYNEQFF